The 18 T cell receptor beta chains listed next were all sequenced from one sample in a study of OX40 agonist ivuxolimab in advanced cancers. Assay used: immunoSEQ multiplex PCR; TCRdb lists only in-frame clones, some missing. The sample records about 86,000 clones, about 90% being singletons. The source was CD4+ or CD8+ T cells sorted from blood, collected in a trial of the OX40 agonist ivuxolimab. The receptors were gathered from an adult with an advanced solid tumor such as melanoma, head and neck, liver or kidney cancer.

This chain uses TRBV9 with TRBJ2-3; possible D gene TRBD2, 6 bases. Trimming left V 0 bases short and J 2 bases short, with 13 bases between. The germline CDR1 and CDR2 sequences are SGDLS and YYNGEE. The length of the CDR3 is 16 residues. The CDR3 loop is CASSVGQAGITDTQYF. In DNA, the CDR3 is TGTGCCAGCAGCGTAGGGCAGGCGGGAATCACAGATACGCAGTATTTT.

This sequence joins TRBV27 and TRBJ2-7, with TRBD2 as a possible D gene (6 bases). The CDR3 length is 12 residues. Germline values: CDR1 MNHEY, CDR2 SMNVEV (reference sequence). V was clipped by 8 bases and J by 3 bases, with 11 bases between them. CDR3 bases: TGTGCCAGCCGGGGACTGAACTACGAGCAGTACTTC. Protein: CASRGLNYEQYF.

The V and J genes are TRBV19 and TRBJ1-5; D perhaps matches TRBD1 (6 bases). Germline CDR1 and CDR2: LNHDA and SQIVND (reference sequence). The CDR3 has 15 amino acids. V lost 3 bases, J lost 2 bases, and 11 bases lay in between. The CDR3 loop is CASSMSGVGNQPQHF. CDR3 DNA: TGTGCCAGTAGTATGTCAGGGGTTGGCAATCAGCCCCAGCATTTT.

The genes are TRBV9 and TRBJ1-2; TRBD1 agrees at 8 bases. Germline-derived CDR1 and CDR2 are SGDLS and YYNGEE. The CDR3 has 14 amino acids. The junction had 5 bases not matched to a gene; V was cut back by 3 bases and J by 4 bases. The chain's CDR3 is CASSALDRGYGYTF. The DNA for the CDR3 is TGTGCCAGCAGCGCACTAGACAGGGGCTATGGCTACACCTTC.

The rearrangement uses TRBV28 and TRBJ1-5, with D maybe TRBD1 (6 bases). The V end was cut by 2 bases, the J end by 7 bases, with 9 bases between. Germline CDR1 reads MDHEN; CDR2 reads SYDVKM. This CDR3 spans 13 amino acids. The CDR3 here is CASSLNRDQPQHF. CDR3 nucleotides: TGTGCCAGCAGTTTAAACAGGGACCAGCCCCAGCATTTT.

V is TRBV13 and J is TRBJ1-1; D perhaps matches TRBD1 (6 bases). Trimming removed 4 bases at V and 7 bases at J, with 10 bases between. Germline CDR1 PRHDT, CDR2 FYEKMQ (reference sequence). The CDR3 loop spans 12 amino acids. The CDR3 loop reads CASSSGHLEAFF. CDR3 in DNA: TGTGCCAGCAGCTCGGGACATCTTGAAGCTTTCTTT.

This clone was detected once. The rearrangement uses TRBV18 and TRBJ2-2; D call uncertain. The germline CDR1 and CDR2 sequences are KGHSH and LQKENI. Trimming cost V 6 bases and J 1 base, with 6 bases left between them. The CDR3 is made up of 13 amino acids. The CDR3 nucleotides are TGTGCCAGCTCGCCCGGGAACACCGGGGAGCTGTTTTTT. This encodes CASSPGNTGELFF.

J is TRBJ2-1 and V is TRBV5-6; TRBD2 matches 11 bases. CDR1 SGHDT and CDR2 YYEEEE come from the germline V gene. This CDR3 is 14 amino acids long. Germline trimming cut 3 bases from V and 5 bases from J; bases unmatched to any gene: 1. The CDR3 loop reads CASSSGLADNEQFF. CDR3 nucleotide sequence: TGTGCCAGCAGCTCGGGACTAGCGGACAATGAGCAGTTCTTC. Complete variable domain (other parts from reference TRBV5-6 and TRBJ2-1): DAGVTQSPTHLIKTRGQQVTLRCSPKSGHDTVSWYQQALGQGPQFIFQYYEEEERQRGNFPDRFSGHQFPNYSSELNVNALLLGDSALYLCASSSGLADNEQFFGPGTRLTVL.

V gene TRBV15 combines with J gene TRBJ2-5, with D tentatively TRBD2 (6 bases). Germline lookup yields CDR1 LNHNV and CDR2 YYDKDF (reference sequence). Trimming took 8 bases from V and 1 from J, leaving 17 bases between them. The CDR3 consists of 15 residues. CDR3 in amino acids: CATGRTAAFQETQYF. CDR3 coding DNA: TGTGCCACCGGGAGGACTGCCGCCTTCCAAGAGACCCAGTACTTC.

V and J are TRBV9 and TRBJ2-1; D ambiguous. Germline CDR1 reads SGDLS; CDR2 reads YYNGEE. The V end was cut by 1 base, the J end by 4 bases, with 6 bases between. This CDR3 contains 13 residues. The DNA of the CDR3 is TGTGCCAGCAGCGTATGGGGATACAATGAGCAGTTCTTC. This encodes CASSVWGYNEQFF.

J is TRBJ2-6 and V is TRBV2; a weak D match, TRBD2 (5 bases). The length of the CDR3 is 15 residues. Germline V gene sequence: CDR1 SNHLY, CDR2 FYNNEI. Trimming removed 6 bases from V and 4 bases from J, with 13 bases in between. The CDR3 reads CASRGLGKGANVLTF. The CDR3 nucleotides are TGTGCCAGCAGGGGTCTCGGGAAAGGGGCCAACGTCCTGACTTTC. Combining the CDR3 with reference TRBV2 and TRBJ2-6 gives the whole variable domain EPEVTQTPSHQVTQMGQEVILRCVPISNHLYFYWYRQILGQKVEFLVSFYNNEISEKSEIFDDQFSVERPDGSNFTLKIRSTKLEDSAMYFCASRGLGKGANVLTFGAGSRLTVL.

This sequence joins TRBV5-1 and TRBJ2-3; a possible D gene is TRBD1 (5 bases). CDR3 length: 14 amino acids. V was pared by 2 bases and J by 3 bases, with 10 bases between. CDR1 and CDR2 from the germline V gene are SGHRS and YFSETQ. The DNA for the CDR3 is TGCGCCAGCAGCTTCACAGGTACAACAGATACGCAGTATTTT. It yields the protein CASSFTGTTDTQYF.

The rearrangement uses TRBV9 and TRBJ2-1, with unresolved D. Per germline, CDR1 SGDLS and CDR2 YYNGEE. V was pared by 0 bases and J by 5 bases, with 9 bases between. This CDR3 is built from 14 residues. For the CDR3, the DNA is TGTGCCAGCAGCGTAGCAGTGGGCAACAATGAGCAGTTCTTC. Residues: CASSVAVGNNEQFF.

This chain connects TRBV11-2 to TRBJ1-2, with D hard to call. From germline, CDR1 is SGHAT and CDR2 FQNNGV. The CDR3 loop spans 14 amino acids. Trimming stripped 4 bases from V and 3 bases from J, with 12 bases between. CDR3 bases: TGTGCCAGCAGCTCCATTCGATCCCACTATGGCTACACCTTC. Protein sequence: CASSSIRSHYGYTF.

The chain uses TRBV19 and TRBJ2-1; D is perhaps TRBD1 or TRBD2 (5 bases each). CDR1 and CDR2 from the germline V gene are LNHDA and SQIVND (reference sequence). The CDR3 contains 17 residues. Deletions cut 10 bases from V and 5 bases from J, with 27 bases between. CDR3 in amino acids: CATGDAAAGKGHNEQFF. The CDR3 DNA follows: TGTGCCACCGGGGACGCGGCGGCCGGAAAAGGGCACAATGAGCAGTTCTTC.

This chain uses TRBV12-5 with TRBJ2-2; TRBD2 aligns across 8 bases. The V and J ends lost 6 bases and 0 bases, in that order; junction bases with no gene match: 6. In germline, CDR1 is LGHNT, CDR2 FRNRAP. This CDR3 is built from 16 residues. CDR3 coding DNA: TGTGCTAGTGGCTCTATAGCGGGGACGAACACCGGGGAGCTGTTTTTT. The encoded protein is CASGSIAGTNTGELFF.

This clone was found a few times. The genes are TRBV19 and TRBJ1-2; D is ambiguous. V lost 0 bases and J lost 4, with 6 bases in between. Germline V gene lookup returns CDR1 LNHDA and CDR2 SQIVND (reference sequence). The CDR3 covers 13 residues. This CDR3 reads CASSIEGSYGYTF. The CDR3 region has the DNA TGTGCCAGTAGTATAGAGGGTTCCTATGGCTACACCTTC.

V usage is TRBV28 and J usage is TRBJ2-2, with D unresolved. Trimming left V 7 bases short and J 3 bases short, with 9 bases between. The CDR3 extends over 13 amino acids. Germline loops: CDR1 MDHEN, CDR2 SYDVKM. The CDR3 nucleotides read TGTGCCAGCACCTTAATTCACACCGGGGAGCTGTTTTTT. Its translation is CASTLIHTGELFF.